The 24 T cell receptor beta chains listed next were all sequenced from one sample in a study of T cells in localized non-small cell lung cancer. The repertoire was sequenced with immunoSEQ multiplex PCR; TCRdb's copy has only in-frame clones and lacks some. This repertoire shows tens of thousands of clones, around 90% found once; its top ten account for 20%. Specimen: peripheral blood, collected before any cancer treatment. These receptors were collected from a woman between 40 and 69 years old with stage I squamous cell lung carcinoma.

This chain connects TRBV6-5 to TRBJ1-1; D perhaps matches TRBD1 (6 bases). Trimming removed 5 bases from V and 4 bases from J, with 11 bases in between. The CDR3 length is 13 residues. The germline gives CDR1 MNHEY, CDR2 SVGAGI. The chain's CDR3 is CASSAGQFTEAFF. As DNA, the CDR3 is TGTGCCAGCAGTGCTGGACAGTTCACTGAAGCTTTCTTT.

The CDR3 loop is CASRKSANYGYTF. The CDR3 DNA follows: TGTGCCAGCAGGAAGAGTGCTAACTATGGCTACACCTTC. The V gene is TRBV6-1, the J gene TRBJ1-2; D gene uncertain. Germline CDR1 reads MNHNS; CDR2 reads SASEGT. Trimming took off 6 bases at V and 0 bases at J, with 8 bases between the two ends. This CDR3 comprises 13 residues.

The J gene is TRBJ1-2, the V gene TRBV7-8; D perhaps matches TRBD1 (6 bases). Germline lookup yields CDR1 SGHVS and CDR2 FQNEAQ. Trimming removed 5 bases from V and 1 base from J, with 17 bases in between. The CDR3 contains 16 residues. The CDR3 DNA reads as TGTGCCAGCAGCCGAGGGGGGGGATTGCTTAACTATGGCTACACCTTC. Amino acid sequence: CASSRGGGLLNYGYTF. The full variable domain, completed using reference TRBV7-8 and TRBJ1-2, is GAGVSQSPRYKVAKRGQDVALRCDPISGHVSLFWYQQALGQGPEFLTYFQNEAQLDKSGLPSDRFFAERPEGSVSTLKIQRTQQEDSAVYLCASSRGGGLLNYGYTFGSGTRLTVV.

The CDR3 DNA reads TGTGCCAGCAGTGATCTGGACACCGCGACCTACGAGCAGTACTTC. Amino acid sequence: CASSDLDTATYEQYF. The genes are TRBV6-1 and TRBJ2-7; a weak D match, TRBD1 (5 bases). V shed 3 bases and J shed 2 bases, with 14 bases lying between them. CDR1 is MNHNS, CDR2 SASEGT, per germline. This CDR3 is built from 15 residues.

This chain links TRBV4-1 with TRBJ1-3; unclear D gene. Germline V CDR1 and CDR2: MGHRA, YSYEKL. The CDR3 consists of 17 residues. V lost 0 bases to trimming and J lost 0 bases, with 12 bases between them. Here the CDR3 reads CASSQDLRTGSGNTIYF. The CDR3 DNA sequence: TGCGCCAGCAGCCAAGATCTACGGACGGGCTCTGGAAACACCATATATTTT.

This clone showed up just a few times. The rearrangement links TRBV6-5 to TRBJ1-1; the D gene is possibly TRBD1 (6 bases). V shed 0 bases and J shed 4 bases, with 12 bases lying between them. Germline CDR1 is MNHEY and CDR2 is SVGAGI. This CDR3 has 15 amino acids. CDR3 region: CASSYSNNRVTEAFF. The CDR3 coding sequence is TGTGCCAGCAGTTACTCGAATAACAGGGTCACTGAAGCTTTCTTT.

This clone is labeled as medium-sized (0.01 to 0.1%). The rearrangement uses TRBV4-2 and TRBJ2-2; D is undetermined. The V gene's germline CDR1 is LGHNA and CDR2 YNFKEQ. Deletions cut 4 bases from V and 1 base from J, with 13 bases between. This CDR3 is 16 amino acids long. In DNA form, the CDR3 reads TGTGCCAGCAGCCGTTCAAAAGACCAGAACACCGGGGAGCTGTTTTTT. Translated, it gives CASSRSKDQNTGELFF.

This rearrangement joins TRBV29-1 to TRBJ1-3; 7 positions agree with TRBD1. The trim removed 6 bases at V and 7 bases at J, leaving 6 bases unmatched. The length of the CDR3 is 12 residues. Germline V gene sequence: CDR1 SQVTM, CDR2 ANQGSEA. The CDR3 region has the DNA TGCAGCGTAACTACAGGGGCGAACACCATATATTTT. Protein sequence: CSVTTGANTIYF. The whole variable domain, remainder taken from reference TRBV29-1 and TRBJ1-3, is SAVISQKPSRDICQRGTSLTIQCQVDSQVTMMFWYRQQPGQSLTLIATANQGSEATYESGFVIDKFPISRPNLTFSTLTVSNMSPEDSSIYLCSVTTGANTIYFGEGSWLTVV.

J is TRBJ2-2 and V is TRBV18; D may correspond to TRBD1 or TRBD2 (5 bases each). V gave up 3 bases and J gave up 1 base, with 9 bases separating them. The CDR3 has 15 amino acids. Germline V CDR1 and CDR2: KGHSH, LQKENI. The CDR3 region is CASSPGTVNTGELFF. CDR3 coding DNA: TGTGCCAGCTCACCCGGGACGGTGAACACCGGGGAGCTGTTTTTT.

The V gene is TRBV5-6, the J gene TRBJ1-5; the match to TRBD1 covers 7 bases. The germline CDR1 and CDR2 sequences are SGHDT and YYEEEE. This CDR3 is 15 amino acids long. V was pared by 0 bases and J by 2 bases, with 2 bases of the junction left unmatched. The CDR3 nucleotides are TGTGCCAGCAGCTTGGGGACAGGAGGCAATCAGCCCCAGCATTTT. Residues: CASSLGTGGNQPQHF. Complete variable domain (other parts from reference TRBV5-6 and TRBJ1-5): DAGVTQSPTHLIKTRGQQVTLRCSPKSGHDTVSWYQQALGQGPQFIFQYYEEEERQRGNFPDRFSGHQFPNYSSELNVNALLLGDSALYLCASSLGTGGNQPQHFGDGTRLSIL.

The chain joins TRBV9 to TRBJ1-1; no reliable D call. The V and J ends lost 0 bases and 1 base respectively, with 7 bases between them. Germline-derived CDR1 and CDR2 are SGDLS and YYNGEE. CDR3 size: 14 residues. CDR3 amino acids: CASSVASGNTEAFF. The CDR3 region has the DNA TGTGCCAGCAGCGTAGCTAGTGGGAACACTGAAGCTTTCTTT.

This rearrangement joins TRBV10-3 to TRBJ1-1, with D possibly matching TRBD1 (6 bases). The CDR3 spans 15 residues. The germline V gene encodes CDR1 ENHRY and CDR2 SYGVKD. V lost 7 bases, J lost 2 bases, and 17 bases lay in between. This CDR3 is CAIKPQGIFNTEAFF. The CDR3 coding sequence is TGTGCCATCAAACCCCAGGGGATTTTTAACACTGAAGCTTTCTTT.

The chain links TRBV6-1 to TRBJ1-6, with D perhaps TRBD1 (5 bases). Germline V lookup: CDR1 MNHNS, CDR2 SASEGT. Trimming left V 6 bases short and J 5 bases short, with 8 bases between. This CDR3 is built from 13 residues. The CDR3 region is CASRDSHNSPLHF. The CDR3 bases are TGTGCCAGCAGAGACAGCCATAATTCACCCCTCCACTTT.

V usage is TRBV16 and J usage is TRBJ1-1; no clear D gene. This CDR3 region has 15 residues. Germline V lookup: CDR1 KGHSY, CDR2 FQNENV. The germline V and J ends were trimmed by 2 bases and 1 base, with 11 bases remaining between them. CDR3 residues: CASSQMAWENTEAFF. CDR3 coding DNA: TGTGCCAGCAGCCAAATGGCCTGGGAGAACACTGAAGCTTTCTTT.

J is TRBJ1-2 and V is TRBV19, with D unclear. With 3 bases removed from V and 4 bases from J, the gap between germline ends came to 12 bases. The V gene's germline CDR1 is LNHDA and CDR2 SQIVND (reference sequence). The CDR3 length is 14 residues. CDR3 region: CASSISQLSYGYTF. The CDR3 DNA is TGTGCCAGTAGTATTAGTCAGCTAAGCTATGGCTACACCTTC. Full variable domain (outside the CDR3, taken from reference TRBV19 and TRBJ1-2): DGGITQSPKYLFRKEGQNVTLSCEQNLNHDAMYWYRQDPGQGLRLIYYSQIVNDFQKGDIAEGYSVSREKKESFPLTVTSAQKNPTAFYLCASSISQLSYGYTFGSGTRLTVV.

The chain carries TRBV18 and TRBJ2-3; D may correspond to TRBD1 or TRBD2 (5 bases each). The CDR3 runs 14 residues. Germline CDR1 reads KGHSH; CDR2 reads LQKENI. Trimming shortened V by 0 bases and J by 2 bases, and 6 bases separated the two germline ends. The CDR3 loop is CASSPPGVTDTQYF. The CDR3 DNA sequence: TGTGCCAGCTCACCACCGGGGGTCACAGATACGCAGTATTTT.

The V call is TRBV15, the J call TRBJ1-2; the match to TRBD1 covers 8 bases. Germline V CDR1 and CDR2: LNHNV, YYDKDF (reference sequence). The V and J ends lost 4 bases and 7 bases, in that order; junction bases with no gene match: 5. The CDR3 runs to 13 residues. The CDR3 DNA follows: TGTGCCACCAGCACCAGACAGGGGAGTGGCTACACCTTC. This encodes CATSTRQGSGYTF.

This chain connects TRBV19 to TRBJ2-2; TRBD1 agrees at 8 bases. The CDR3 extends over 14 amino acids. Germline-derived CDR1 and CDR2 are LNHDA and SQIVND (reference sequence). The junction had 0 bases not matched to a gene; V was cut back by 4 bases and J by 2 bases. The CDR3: CASSTGGNTGELFF. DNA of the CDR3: TGTGCCAGTAGTACAGGGGGCAACACCGGGGAGCTGTTTTTT.

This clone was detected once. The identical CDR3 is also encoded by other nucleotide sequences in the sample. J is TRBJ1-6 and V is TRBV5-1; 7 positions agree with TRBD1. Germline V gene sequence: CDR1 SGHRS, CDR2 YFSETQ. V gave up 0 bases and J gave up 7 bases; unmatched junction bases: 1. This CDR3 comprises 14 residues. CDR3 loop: CASSLGQGNSPLHF. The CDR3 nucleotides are TGCGCCAGCAGCTTGGGACAGGGCAATTCACCCCTCCACTTT.

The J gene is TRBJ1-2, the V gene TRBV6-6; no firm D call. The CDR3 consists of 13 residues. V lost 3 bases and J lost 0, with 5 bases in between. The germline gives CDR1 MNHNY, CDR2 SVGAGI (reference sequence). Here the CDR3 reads CASSYTTNYGYTF. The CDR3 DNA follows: TGTGCCAGCAGTTATACAACTAACTATGGCTACACCTTC.

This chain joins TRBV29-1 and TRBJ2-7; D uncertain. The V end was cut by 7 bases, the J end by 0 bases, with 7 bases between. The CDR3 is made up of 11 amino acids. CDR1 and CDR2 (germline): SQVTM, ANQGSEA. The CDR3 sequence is CSGSSSYEQYF. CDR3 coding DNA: TGCAGCGGATCGAGCTCCTACGAGCAGTACTTC.

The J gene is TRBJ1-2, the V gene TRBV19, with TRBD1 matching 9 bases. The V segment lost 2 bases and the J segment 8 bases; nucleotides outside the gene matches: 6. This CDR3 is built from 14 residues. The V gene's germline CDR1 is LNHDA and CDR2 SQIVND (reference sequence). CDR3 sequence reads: CASSISRGTGGYTF. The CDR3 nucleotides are TGTGCCAGTAGTATATCCCGCGGGACAGGGGGCTACACCTTC.

CDR3 sequence reads: CASSLAGQGGYGYTF. CDR3 DNA: TGCGCCAGCAGCTTGGCCGGACAGGGGGGCTATGGCTACACCTTC. The rearrangement joins TRBV5-1 to TRBJ1-2; 10 bases match TRBD1. Germline V gene sequence: CDR1 SGHRS, CDR2 YFSETQ. The CDR3 consists of 15 residues. V dropped 0 bases and J dropped 4; count of bases not matched to a gene: 3.

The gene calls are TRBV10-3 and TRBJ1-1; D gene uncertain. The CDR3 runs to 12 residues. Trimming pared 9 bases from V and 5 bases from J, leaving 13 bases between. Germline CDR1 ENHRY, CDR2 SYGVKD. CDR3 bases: TGTGCCATTAGAACTTTGGAAACTGAAGCTTTCTTT. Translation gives CAIRTLETEAFF.